A selection of T cell receptor beta chains follows, all from one sample in a study of T cells in Graves' hyperthyroidism and ophthalmopathy. TCRdb redid the calling of the multiplex PCR reads with MiXCR, one entry per CDR3 protein. This sample has around 450,000 distinct CDR3 sequences, with roughly 14% found just once. The specimen sequenced was blood. All receptors come from a woman aged 18-35 years with Graves' hyperthyroidism. Each CDR3 is given with its conserved first and last residue. D genes are given only for firm matches. Where a row states a size, it is once, few, many or the class of an expanded clone; other rows omit it.

D gene	V gene	J gene	clone size	CDR3 protein	CDR3 DNA
TRBD2	TRBV24-1	TRBJ2-5	many	CATSDAGARETQYF	TGTGCCACCAGTGATGCGGGAGCTCGGGAGACCCAGTACTTC
TRBD1	TRBV5-1	TRBJ2-5	many	CASSLPGRQGTETQYF	TGCGCCAGCAGCTTACCCGGTAGACAGGGAACGGAGACCCAGTACTTC
-	TRBV19	TRBJ2-4	few	CASSIFEAKNIQYF	TGTGCCAGTAGTATATTTGAGGCCAAAAACATTCAGTACTTC
TRBD1	TRBV20-1	TRBJ2-4	-	CSARGTGLNIQYF	TGCAGTGCTAGGGGGACAGGGCTAAACATTCAGTACTTC
-	TRBV5-1	TRBJ1-1	many	CASPKEAGAFF	TGCGCCAGCCCAAAGGAGGCGGGAGCTTTCTTT
TRBD1	TRBV5-1	TRBJ2-1	-	CASSLGGQNHNEQFF	TGCGCCAGCAGCTTAGGGGGACAGAACCACAATGAGCAGTTCTTC
TRBD2	TRBV20-1	TRBJ2-2	-	CSAASGGALTGELFF	TGCAGTGCTGCTAGCGGGGGGGCCCTCACCGGGGAGCTGTTTTTT
-	TRBV11-2	TRBJ2-1	many	CASSSMIGTSFF	TGTGCCAGCAGCAGTATGATCGGGACTTCGTTCTTC
-	TRBV6-2/TRBV6-3	TRBJ1-2	many	CASSPDNAPNYGYTF	TGTGCCAGCAGTCCGGACAACGCCCCGAACTATGGCTACACCTTC
-	TRBV24-1	TRBJ1-2	-	CATSDLQPTHEFDYGYTF	TGTGCCACCAGTGACCTTCAACCGACACACGAGTTCGACTATGGCTACACCTTC
TRBD2	TRBV19	TRBJ2-7	few	CASSVLAGERTYEQYF	TGTGCCAGTAGCGTACTAGCGGGAGAAAGGACCTACGAGCAGTACTTC
TRBD1	TRBV20-1	TRBJ2-7	many	CSAISRQGTYEQYF	TGCAGTGCTATCTCCAGACAGGGTACCTACGAGCAGTACTTC
-	TRBV5-6	TRBJ2-2	-	CATAKGPNTGELFF	TGTGCCACCGCGAAGGGGCCCAACACCGGGGAGCTGTTTTTT
-	TRBV29-1	TRBJ2-6	-	CSARVGTGHSGANVLTF	TGCAGTGCTAGAGTGGGGACCGGACACTCTGGGGCCAACGTCCTGACTTTC
-	TRBV6-1	TRBJ2-7	many	CASSLLLTYEQYF	TGTGCCAGCAGTTTACTACTAACCTACGAGCAGTACTTC
-	TRBV6-1	TRBJ1-3	many	CASGLGASGNTIYF	TGTGCCAGCGGGTTGGGGGCGAGTGGAAACACCATATATTTT
-	TRBV7-7	TRBJ2-1	-	CASSLAPESSYNEQFF	TGTGCTAGCAGCTTAGCTCCGGAAAGCTCCTACAATGAGCAGTTCTTC
-	TRBV7-2	TRBJ2-7	many	CASSLGRVNEQYF	TGTGCCAGCAGCTTAGGACGGGTGAACGAGCAGTACTTC